The 30 T cell receptor beta chains below come from one sample, sequenced in a study of tumor-infiltrating lymphocytes in primary liver carcinoma. Total RNA amounting to 500 ng was the source from which TCR beta cDNA was made with a constant-region primer. Three rounds of nested multiplex PCR with slightly modified ARM-PCR produced TCR beta libraries. Use of TRBV1-TRBV30 forward primers with a C-beta reverse primer characterized the first two PCR rounds, which lasted around 9 cycles each. TCRdb analysed the multiplex PCR reads with MiXCR anew, one entry per CDR3 protein. The sample records 180,000 or so distinct CDR3 sequences, about 60% being singletons. Germline DNA was also extracted, and blood RNA derived from unsorted whole blood. The sample taken for sequencing was peripheral blood. These receptors originate from a man between 40 and 49 years old with primary liver carcinoma and hepatitis B virus infection.

The rearrangement joins TRBV30 to TRBJ1-1; 11 bases fit TRBD1. The CDR3 totals 16 residues. In germline, CDR1 is GTSNPN, CDR2 SVGIG (reference sequence). With V trimmed by 2 bases and J by 0 bases, 5 bases remained unmatched. The CDR3 region has the DNA TGTGCCTGGAGTCCTTGGACAGGGGGCATGAACACTGAAGCTTTCTTT. Its protein is CAWSPWTGGMNTEAFF.

Worth noting for this clonotype: This clone may be a read error of a much larger clone one base away. The J gene is TRBJ2-7, the V gene TRBV11-2; possibly TRBD1 or TRBD2 for D (5 bases each). The CDR3 is 13 residues long. Germline loops: CDR1 SGHAT, CDR2 FQNNGV. The CDR3 spells CASSFGGTYGQYF. CDR3 DNA: TGTGCCAGCAGCTTCGGTGGGACCTACGGGCAGTACTTC.

The chain recombines TRBV4-1 with TRBJ2-3; 16 nucleotides line up with TRBD2. CDR1 and CDR2 from the germline V gene are MGHRA and YSYEKL. This CDR3 has 16 amino acids. After removal of 3 bases from V and 9 bases from J, the junction contained 6 bases not matched to a gene. In DNA, the CDR3 is TGCGCCAGCAGCCAGCTGGGACTAGCGGGAGGGGGGACGCAGTATTTT. Translated: CASSQLGLAGGGTQYF.

This clonotype showed up just a few times. V usage is TRBV29-1 and J usage is TRBJ2-3; possibly TRBD1 for D (6 bases). The germline V and J ends were trimmed by 1 base and 8 bases, with 10 bases remaining between them. The CDR3 extends over 12 amino acids. CDR1 SQVTM and CDR2 ANQGSEA come from the germline V gene. In DNA form, the CDR3 reads TGCAGCGTTGAAGTGCTACAGGGTACGCAGTATTTT. Protein product: CSVEVLQGTQYF.

A note on this clonotype: This may be a read error, as it is one base from a much larger clone. The V call is TRBV4-2, the J call TRBJ1-1; D unclear. CDR1 and CDR2 (germline): LGHNA, YNFKEQ. The CDR3 runs to 13 residues. The CDR3 here is CASRGYTNTVAFF. CDR3 nucleotides: TGTGCCAGCAGAGGATATACAAACACTGTAGCTTTCTTT.

At least ten counts were recorded for this clonotype. The V call is TRBV11-2, the J call TRBJ2-1; 14 bases agree with TRBD2. Trimming at V came to 1 base and at J to 6 bases, leaving 5 bases not matched to a gene. The germline V gene encodes CDR1 SGHAT and CDR2 FQNNGV. This CDR3 is 17 amino acids long. CDR3 region: CASSLGRLAGGSNEQFF. CDR3 coding DNA: TGTGCCAGCAGCTTAGGGAGACTAGCGGGAGGGTCCAATGAGCAGTTCTTC.

Regarding this clonotype: The junction differs from germline at one of its ends, possibly a read error. This chain joins TRBV4-1 and TRBJ2-7; no definite D call. Germline-derived CDR1 and CDR2 are MGHRA and YSYEKL. The CDR3 runs 15 residues. The DNA of the CDR3 is TGCGCCAGCAGCCGCGGACCACAGAGCTCCTACGAGCAGCACTTC. Protein product: CASSRGPQSSYEQHF.

Comment on this clonotype: One end of the junction does not line up with germline, which may come from a read error. The chain combines TRBV12-3 or TRBV12-4 with TRBJ1-1; 8 bases line up with TRBD1. CDR3 length: 14 residues. The CDR3 bases are TGTGCCAGCAGTTTAGGCCAGGGGGCGGATGAAGCTCTCTTT. Translated, it gives CASSLGQGADEALF.

As regards this clonotype: A much larger clone is a single base away; this may be a read error. This chain joins TRBV29-1 and TRBJ2-1; D gene ambiguous. This CDR3 is built from 12 residues. CDR1 is SQVTM, CDR2 ANQGSEA, per germline. The V gene lost 0 bases and the J gene lost 12 bases, with 12 bases spanning the gap. The CDR3 sequence is CSVEDHGRVQFF. Here the CDR3 DNA reads TGCAGCGTTGAAGATCACGGCCGTGTGCAGTTCTTC.

This clonotype was seen a few times. This chain links TRBV12-5 with TRBJ1-1; D perhaps matches TRBD1 (5 bases). V was pared by 1 base and J by 8 bases, with 8 bases between. CDR3 size: 12 residues. CDR1 LGHNT and CDR2 FRNRAP come from the germline V gene. CDR3 sequence: CASGLGQSEAFF. For the CDR3, the DNA is TGTGCTAGTGGTTTGGGACAGAGCGAAGCTTTCTTT.

This clonotype was counted only a few times. The chain uses TRBV6-1 and TRBJ2-1, with D perhaps TRBD2 (6 bases). CDR1 and CDR2 (germline): MNHNS, SASEGT. The CDR3 extends over 13 amino acids. V was shortened by 2 bases and J by 9 bases, with 11 bases between the two germline ends. The CDR3 protein is CASSEMRDGEQFF. CDR3 in DNA: TGTGCCAGCAGTGAAATGCGGGACGGTGAGCAGTTCTTC.

As concerns this clonotype: At one of its ends the junction is not consistent with the germline gene, which may arise from a read error. The chain carries TRBV11-3 and TRBJ2-2; D may be TRBD1 (6 bases). The CDR3 length is 15 residues. CDR1 SGHNT and CDR2 YENEEA come from the germline V gene. CDR3 residues: CASSLGQVDTGEPLF. CDR3 coding DNA: TGTGCCAGCAGCTTAGGACAGGTTGACACCGGGGAGCCGTTGTTT.

This clonotype was counted a single time. CDR3 amino acids: CASSFLGGLNTQYF. Here the CDR3 DNA reads TGTGCCAGCAGTTTCCTGGGAGGACTGAATACGCAGTATTTT. This chain connects TRBV28 to TRBJ2-3, with D perhaps TRBD2 (6 bases). V was pared by 3 bases and J by 7 bases, with 14 bases between. This CDR3 region has 14 residues. Per germline, CDR1 MDHEN and CDR2 SYDVKM.

This chain uses TRBV7-8 with TRBJ1-2; D is perhaps TRBD1 (6 bases). CDR3 length equals 15 residues. The V gene lost 8 bases and the J gene lost 4 bases, with 20 bases spanning the gap. CDR1 and CDR2 from the germline V gene are SGHVS and FQNEAQ. The CDR3 DNA reads TGTGCCAGCGCGGAGTGGGCAGGGGAGACCTATGGCTACACCTTC. Its protein is CASAEWAGETYGYTF. Full variable domain (remainder filled in from reference TRBV7-8 and TRBJ1-2): GAGVSQSPRYKVAKRGQDVALRCDPISGHVSLFWYQQALGQGPEFLTYFQNEAQLDKSGLPSDRFFAERPEGSVSTLKIQRTQQEDSAVYLCASAEWAGETYGYTFGSGTRLTVV.

This clonotype was counted between two and nine times. The gene calls are TRBV4-1 and TRBJ1-5; D uncertain. V was shortened by 1 base and J by 5 bases, with 15 bases between the two germline ends. Germline V lookup: CDR1 MGHRA, CDR2 YSYEKL. The CDR3 extends over 16 amino acids. CDR3 region: CASSQAESLTDQPQHF. The CDR3 region has the DNA TGCGCCAGCAGCCAAGCCGAGAGTCTTACCGATCAGCCCCAGCATTTT.

A note on this clonotype: The junction departs from germline at one end; a sequencing error may be responsible. V is TRBV7-8 and J is TRBJ1-6; D is undetermined. Germline lookup yields CDR1 SGHVS and CDR2 FQNEAQ. This CDR3 has 15 amino acids. The CDR3 DNA follows: TGTGCCAGCAGCATCCAGGAGAGGGAGAATTCACCCATCCACTTT. Its protein product is CASSIQERENSPIHF. The variable domain in full, completed from reference TRBV7-8 and TRBJ1-6, reads GAGVSQSPRYKVAKRGQDVALRCDPISGHVSLFWYQQALGQGPEFLTYFQNEAQLDKSGLPSDRFFAERPEGSVSTLKIQRTQQEDSAVYLCASSIQERENSPIHFGNGTRLTVT.

The rearrangement links TRBV28 to TRBJ2-7, with D tentatively TRBD2 (7 bases). V was pared by 3 bases and J by 3 bases, with 12 bases between. Per the germline V gene, CDR1 is MDHEN and CDR2 is SYDVKM. CDR3 length: 14 amino acids. The DNA of the CDR3 is TGTGCCAGCAGTTTTTCGGGGGGCTTCTACGAGCAGTACTTC. Translation: CASSFSGGFYEQYF. Complete variable domain (other parts from reference TRBV28 and TRBJ2-7): DVKVTQSSRYLVKRTGEKVFLECVQDMDHENMFWYRQDPGLGLRLIYFSYDVKMKEKGDIPEGYSVSREKKERFSLILESASTNQTSMYLCASSFSGGFYEQYFGPGTRLTVT.

As concerns this clonotype: One end of the junction does not line up with germline, which may come from a read error. The rearrangement uses TRBV12-3 or TRBV12-4 and TRBJ2-1, with 8 bases aligning to TRBD2. CDR3 size: 14 residues. The DNA of the CDR3 is TGCGCCAGCAGTTCGCGGGAGGCCTCTATTGAGCAGTTCTTC. Its translation is CASSSREASIEQFF.

The chain links TRBV11-2 to TRBJ2-7, with TRBD1 as a possible D gene (8 bases). With 4 bases removed from V and 1 base from J, the gap between germline ends came to 17 bases. Germline assignment: CDR1 SGHAT and CDR2 FQNNGV. The CDR3 has 16 amino acids. In DNA form, the CDR3 reads TGTGCCAGCAGCTCCTTGGGGGGGGACAGGTCCTACGAGCAGTACTTC. Its protein is CASSSLGGDRSYEQYF.

This chain connects TRBV5-5 to TRBJ2-1; TRBD2 matches 12 bases. J lost 9 bases, V lost 4 bases, and 14 bases had no gene match. The CDR3 is made up of 17 amino acids. Germline V lookup: CDR1 SGHKS, CDR2 YYEKEE (reference sequence). The CDR3 region has the DNA TGTGCCAGCAGCCTCTCGACTAGCGGGAGAGTTGGCCCTGAGCAGTTCTTC. This encodes CASSLSTSGRVGPEQFF.

This clonotype was observed once. This chain uses TRBV10-2 with TRBJ2-7; perhaps D is TRBD1 or TRBD2 (5 bases each). Germline loops: CDR1 WSHSY, CDR2 SAAADI. The CDR3 extends over 12 amino acids. Trimming shortened V by 3 bases and J by 6 bases, and 9 bases separated the two germline ends. As DNA, the CDR3 is TGCGCCAGCAGTGAAACGAGGGGCGAGCAGTACTTC. Translated: CASSETRGEQYF.

In this sample, this clonotype turned up once. Mismatch with germline at one junction end may stem from a read error. The V and J genes are TRBV11-2 and TRBJ2-7, with 8 bases fitting TRBD2. Germline lookup yields CDR1 SGHAT and CDR2 FQNNGV. There are 15 residues in the CDR3. CDR3 sequence reads: CASSISAGRDYEQYF. The CDR3 DNA reads TGTGCCAGCAGCATCTCTGCCGGGAGGGATTACGAACAGTACTTC. The full variable domain, completed using reference TRBV11-2 and TRBJ2-7, is EAGVAQSPRYKIIEKRQSVAFWCNPISGHATLYWYQQILGQGPKLLIQFQNNGVVDDSQLPKDRFSAERLKGVDSTLKIQPAKLEDSAVYLCASSISAGRDYEQYFGPGTRLTVT.

About this clonotype: One end of the junction is discordant with germline, which a read error may explain. The V gene is TRBV28, the J gene TRBJ2-3; TRBD2 is a possible D gene (6 bases). Germline V CDR1 and CDR2: MDHEN, SYDVKM. There are 17 residues in the CDR3. The CDR3 loop is CASSSPRQATSTDTQCF. CDR3 nucleotide sequence: TGTGCCAGCAGTTCCCCCCGGCAGGCCACTAGCACAGATACGCAGTGTTTT.

In the case of this clonotype: A much larger clonotype is one base distant, so this may be a read error. The gene calls are TRBV11-3 and TRBJ2-7, with 8 bases lining up with TRBD2. This CDR3 comprises 14 residues. Germline CDR1 reads SGHNT; CDR2 reads YENEEA. Trimming took 5 bases from V and 1 from J; bases not matched to a gene: 4. The CDR3 DNA sequence: TGTGCCAGCAGCCCGGGACTAGAATCCTACGAGCAGTACTTC. It specifies CASSPGLESYEQYF.

Remarks on this clonotype: This may come from a read error, since a much larger clone is one base off. The chain is built from TRBV11-2 and TRBJ1-6, with a possible D match to TRBD1 (6 bases). Germline loops: CDR1 SGHAT, CDR2 FQNNGV. The CDR3 contains 19 residues. Trimming shortened V by 2 bases and J by 0 bases, and 17 bases separated the two germline ends. CDR3 in amino acids: CASSLTAGGRSSYNSPLHF. The DNA for the CDR3 is TGTGCCAGCAGCTTAACAGCGGGGGGCCGCAGCTCCTATAATTCACCCCTCCACTTT. The full variable domain, in which reference TRBV11-2 and TRBJ1-6 provide the parts outside the CDR3, is EAGVAQSPRYKIIEKRQSVAFWCNPISGHATLYWYQQILGQGPKLLIQFQNNGVVDDSQLPKDRFSAERLKGVDSTLKIQPAKLEDSAVYLCASSLTAGGRSSYNSPLHFGNGTRLTVT.

This clonotype was picked up one time. The junction departs from germline at one end; a sequencing error may be responsible. V is TRBV11-3 and J is TRBJ2-1; tentative D call: TRBD1 (6 bases). Per germline, CDR1 SGHNT and CDR2 YENEEA. The CDR3 is 14 amino acids. The CDR3 spells CASSRLGGDNERFF. The CDR3 nucleotides are TGTGCCAGCAGCCGCCTCGGTGGGGACAATGAGCGGTTCTTC. Filled out from reference TRBV11-3 and TRBJ2-1, the complete variable domain reads EAGVVQSPRYKIIEKKQPVAFWCNPISGHNTLYWYLQNLGQGPELLIRYENEEAVDDSQLPKDRFSAERLKGVDSTLKIQPAELGDSAVYLCASSRLGGDNERFFGPGTRLTVL.

J is TRBJ2-1 and V is TRBV7-9, with TRBD2 matching over 9 bases. The germline CDR1 and CDR2 sequences are SEHNR and FQNEAQ (reference sequence). The CDR3 extends over 15 amino acids. With V trimmed by 1 base and J by 7 bases, 5 bases remained unmatched. The CDR3 sequence is CASSLGLAGRNEQFF. DNA for the CDR3: TGTGCCAGCAGCTTAGGGCTAGCGGGGAGGAATGAGCAGTTCTTC. The variable domain in full, with the rest retrieved from reference TRBV7-9 and TRBJ2-1, is DTGVSQNPRHKITKRGQNVTFRCDPISEHNRLYWYRQTLGQGPEFLTYFQNEAQLEKSRLLSDRFSAERPKGSFSTLEIQRTEQGDSAMYLCASSLGLAGRNEQFFGPGTRLTVL.

J is TRBJ2-7 and V is TRBV10-3; TRBD1 matches 8 bases. CDR1 and CDR2 from the germline V gene are ENHRY and SYGVKD. With V trimmed by 5 bases and J by 3 bases, 6 bases remained unmatched. The length of the CDR3 is 14 residues. DNA for the CDR3: TGTGCCATCAGTAAGGACGGACAGGGCTACGAGCAGTACTTC. This sequence encodes CAISKDGQGYEQYF.

The chain has TRBV29-1 and TRBJ2-2; no clear D gene. V gave up 0 bases and J gave up 0 bases, with 11 bases separating them. This CDR3 comprises 16 residues. Germline assignment: CDR1 SQVTM and CDR2 ANQGSEA. This CDR3 is CSVEDRAESNTGELFF. In DNA, the CDR3 is TGCAGCGTTGAAGATCGCGCGGAATCGAACACCGGGGAGCTGTTTTTT.

This clonotype was observed a few times. V usage is TRBV10-3 and J usage is TRBJ1-2; D gene ambiguous. This CDR3 spans 16 amino acids. Germline V gene lookup returns CDR1 ENHRY and CDR2 SYGVKD. With 1 base removed from V and 6 bases from J, the gap between germline ends came to 18 bases. The CDR3 DNA is TGTGCCATCAGTGAGTTTGAACCAAGATCACACCATGGCTACACCTTC. This sequence encodes CAISEFEPRSHHGYTF.